Listed here are 7 T cell receptor beta chains from one sample, sequenced in a study of T cell clonotyping in hematopoietic cell transplantation. Here immunoSEQ multiplex PCR was the method, and the copy in TCRdb shows in-frame clones only, minus some. The sample holds approximately 3,000 clones, 91% seen once. The source was PBMCs, collected at the time of graft-versus-host disease after allogeneic stem cell transplant. Every receptor here comes from a male patient aged 55 to 70 who had an allogeneic stem cell transplant from a related donor, so the T cells may come from the graft donor. Some clones in this sample may be carry-over from other donors' samples.

A remark on this clone: One end of the junction does not line up with germline, which may come from a read error. V usage is TRBV6-1 and J usage is TRBJ2-1; tentatively, D is TRBD2 (8 bases). Per the germline V gene, CDR1 is MNHNS and CDR2 is SASEGT. The length of the CDR3 is 17 residues. CDR3: CAISEFPGGQTSDEQFF. The CDR3 coding sequence is TGTGCCATCAGTGAGTTTCCAGGGGGGCAGACTAGCGATGAGCAGTTCTTC.

The rearrangement joins TRBV7-3 to TRBJ2-2, with D unclear. Germline CDR1 SGHTA, CDR2 FQGTGA. The CDR3 is 12 residues long. V lost 6 bases and J 6 bases, leaving 8 bases between the germline ends. The CDR3 nucleotides read TGTGCCAGCAGTTTTAATGCCGGGGAGCTGTTTTTT. The encoded protein is CASSFNAGELFF.

J is TRBJ1-3 and V is TRBV2; 7 nucleotides line up with TRBD1. With 5 bases clipped from V and 0 bases from J, the junction kept 1 base outside the gene matches. Looked up from germline, CDR1 is SNHLY and CDR2 is FYNNEI. This CDR3 has 14 residues. The CDR3 nucleotides are TGTGCCAGCAGTCAGGGGGACTCTGGAAACACCATATATTTT. This translates into CASSQGDSGNTIYF.

The gene calls are TRBV6-1 and TRBJ1-1; D may be TRBD1 (6 bases). Germline V gene data show CDR1 as MNHNS and CDR2 as SASEGT. This CDR3 comprises 14 residues. The V end was cut by 7 bases, the J end by 2 bases, with 14 bases between. The CDR3 DNA reads TGTGCCAGCAAGGACAGTACAGTCAACACTGAAGCTTTCTTT. Residues: CASKDSTVNTEAFF.

This chain uses TRBV6-1 with TRBJ2-7, with D possibly TRBD2 on 5 matching bases. V was clipped by 5 bases and J by 3 bases, with 14 bases between them. The CDR3 length is 14 residues. Per the germline V gene, CDR1 is MNHNS and CDR2 is SASEGT. CDR3 in DNA: TGTGCCAGCAGTTCCGAGGGTCCTGTCTACGAGCAGTACTTC. Amino acid sequence: CASSSEGPVYEQYF.

J is TRBJ1-3 and V is TRBV25-1, with D uncertain. Germline loops: CDR1 MGHDK, CDR2 SYGVNS. V dropped 2 bases and J dropped 0 bases, with 5 bases sitting between them. The CDR3 consists of 14 residues. CDR3 in amino acids: CASSERFSGNTIYF. The CDR3 DNA reads as TGTGCCAGCAGTGAACGGTTCTCTGGAAACACCATATATTTT.

J is TRBJ2-1 and V is TRBV6-5; D is possibly TRBD1 (5 bases). The CDR3 length is 15 residues. V lost 0 bases and J lost 4, with 10 bases in between. Germline lookup yields CDR1 MNHEY and CDR2 SVGAGI. This chain's CDR3 is CASSYSGDRYNEQFF. CDR3 bases: TGTGCCAGCAGTTACTCGGGTGACAGATACAATGAGCAGTTCTTC.